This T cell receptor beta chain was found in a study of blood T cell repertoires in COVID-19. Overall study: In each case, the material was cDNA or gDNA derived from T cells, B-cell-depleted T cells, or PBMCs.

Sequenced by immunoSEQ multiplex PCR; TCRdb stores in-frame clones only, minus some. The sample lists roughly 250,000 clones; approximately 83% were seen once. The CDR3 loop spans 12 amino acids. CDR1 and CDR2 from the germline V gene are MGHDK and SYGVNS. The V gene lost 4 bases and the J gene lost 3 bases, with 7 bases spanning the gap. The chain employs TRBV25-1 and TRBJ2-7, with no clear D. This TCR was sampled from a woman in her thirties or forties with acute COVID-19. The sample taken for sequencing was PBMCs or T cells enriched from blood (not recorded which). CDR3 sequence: CASSGNGYEQYF. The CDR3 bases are TGTGCCAGCAGTGGAAACGGCTACGAGCAGTACTTC.